This passage covers 13 T cell receptor beta chains from one sample sequenced in a study of lymphopenia after photon versus proton radiotherapy. Clones were read by immunoSEQ multiplex PCR, and TCRdb kept only the in-frame ones, dropping some. The table records about 160,000 clones, less than 90% of them present only once. Here the sequenced sample was peripheral blood, taken from a patient treated with photon-based radiotherapy. All receptors derive from a man between 45 and 60 years old with gastric cancer.

This chain joins TRBV6-5 and TRBJ1-4; 9 bases are a match to TRBD1. The CDR3 loop spans 15 amino acids. V lost 2 bases and J lost 8; bases outside the gene matches: 6. Germline-derived CDR1 and CDR2 are MNHEY and SVGAGI. CDR3 sequence: CASSYTGTGSEKLFF. The CDR3 region has the DNA TGTGCCAGCAGTTACACCGGGACAGGGAGCGAAAAACTGTTTTTT.

This rearrangement joins TRBV5-1 to TRBJ2-3, with 7 positions matching TRBD1. Germline trimming cut 5 bases from V and 2 bases from J; bases unmatched to any gene: 5. Looked up from germline, CDR1 is SGHRS and CDR2 is YFSETQ. The CDR3 covers 14 residues. The CDR3 coding sequence is TGCGCCAGCAGAAAGGACAGGTTCACAGATACGCAGTATTTT. Protein product: CASRKDRFTDTQYF.

The chain combines TRBV6-1 with TRBJ2-7; D unclear. CDR3 length: 14 amino acids. V was cut by 1 base and J by 3 bases, with 10 bases left in between. CDR1 is MNHNS, CDR2 SASEGT, per germline. The CDR3 reads CASSEDGSYYEQYF. The CDR3 DNA sequence: TGTGCCAGCAGTGAAGACGGCAGCTACTACGAGCAGTACTTC.

DNA of the CDR3: TGTGCCAGCAGCGCCCCTCAGTGGGGCGGGAGTCCCTACGAGCAGTACTTC. It is translated as CASSAPQWGGSPYEQYF. V gene TRBV11-2 combines with J gene TRBJ2-7, with 7 bases matching TRBD2. Germline V lookup: CDR1 SGHAT, CDR2 FQNNGV. Trimming took 5 bases from V and 2 from J; bases not matched to a gene: 15. The CDR3 runs to 17 residues.

In this sample, this clone turned up once. V and J are TRBV6-5 and TRBJ1-1; possible D gene TRBD1, 5 bases. The germline V gene has CDR1 MNHEY and CDR2 SVGAGI. There are 15 residues in the CDR3. V was clipped by 8 bases and J by 2 bases, with 18 bases between them. The CDR3 nucleotides are TGTGCCAGCTGGACACCCAGGACGGGTAACACTGAAGCTTTCTTT. This codes for CASWTPRTGNTEAFF.

The sample holds one count of this clone. J is TRBJ1-1 and V is TRBV2; 9 bases line up with TRBD1. The CDR3 totals 15 residues. With 5 bases clipped from V and 1 base from J, the junction kept 5 bases outside the gene matches. From germline, CDR1 is SNHLY and CDR2 FYNNEI. DNA of the CDR3: TGTGCCAGCAGTAACCAGGGACAGGGGAACACTGAAGCTTTCTTT. This gives the protein CASSNQGQGNTEAFF.

This chain joins TRBV7-2 and TRBJ2-4, with 14 bases fitting TRBD2. Germline CDR1 SGHTA, CDR2 FQGNSA. This CDR3 is built from 15 residues. J gave up 7 bases and V 4 bases, and 3 bases lay outside the gene matches. CDR3 bases: TGTGCCAGCAGCTCGACTAGCGGGGGGGCCAACATTCAGTACTTC. The encoded protein is CASSSTSGGANIQYF.

A single count supports this clone. The genes are TRBV28 and TRBJ2-1; 9 positions match TRBD1. From germline, CDR1 is MDHEN and CDR2 SYDVKM. CDR3 size: 17 residues. V gave up 6 bases and J gave up 7 bases; unmatched junction bases: 16. For the CDR3, the DNA is TGTGCCAGCAGCCCCGCACAGGGGGCGCCTGGTTCTAATGAGCAGTTCTTC. It translates to CASSPAQGAPGSNEQFF.

The chain has TRBV9 and TRBJ1-1, with unresolved D. Germline loops: CDR1 SGDLS, CDR2 YYNGEE. V shed 0 bases and J shed 8 bases, with 11 bases lying between them. This CDR3 is 13 amino acids long. The CDR3 DNA reads as TGTGCCAGCAGCGTAGTGTTGGTGGGGGAAGCTTTCTTT. Protein product: CASSVVLVGEAFF.

The rearrangement uses TRBV7-9 and TRBJ2-7; 7 bases match TRBD1. The germline V gene encodes CDR1 SEHNR and CDR2 FQNEAQ (reference sequence). The CDR3 runs to 12 residues. V dropped 5 bases and J dropped 5; count of bases not matched to a gene: 3. The CDR3: CASSTTGDEQYF. The CDR3 DNA reads TGTGCCAGCAGCACTACAGGGGACGAGCAGTACTTC. The full variable domain, in which reference TRBV7-9 and TRBJ2-7 provide the parts outside the CDR3, is DTGVSQNPRHKITKRGQNVTFRCDPISEHNRLYWYRQTLGQGPEFLTYFQNEAQLEKSRLLSDRFSAERPKGSFSTLEIQRTEQGDSAMYLCASSTTGDEQYFGPGTRLTVT.

This clone was recorded only once. The CDR3: CSVGRAQETQYF. For the CDR3, the DNA is TGCAGCGTTGGCCGCGCCCAAGAGACCCAGTACTTC. The chain uses TRBV29-1 and TRBJ2-5; D is uncertain. This CDR3 has 12 residues. V lost 4 bases and J lost 1, with 7 bases in between. CDR1 and CDR2 from the germline V gene are SQVTM and ANQGSEA.

J is TRBJ1-1 and V is TRBV6-5; D is unresolved. Germline V gene lookup returns CDR1 MNHEY and CDR2 SVGAGI. V was pared by 7 bases and J by 8 bases, with 20 bases between. CDR3 size: 14 residues. In DNA form, the CDR3 reads TGTGCCAGCACCCCCCCCACCGGGCAGTCAGAAGCTTTCTTT. It specifies CASTPPTGQSEAFF.

The chain combines TRBV18 with TRBJ1-2; 8 bases align to TRBD1. This CDR3 has 16 residues. Germline trimming cut 3 bases from V and 4 bases from J; bases unmatched to any gene: 10. Germline loops: CDR1 KGHSH, CDR2 LQKENI. CDR3 sequence: CASSPGQVGSGYGYTF. CDR3 DNA: TGTGCCAGCTCACCGGGACAGGTGGGTTCGGGCTATGGCTACACCTTC.